One sample yielded the 24 T cell receptor beta chains listed below, sequenced in a study of blood T cell repertoires in COVID-19. Clones were sequenced by immunoSEQ multiplex PCR, and TCRdb holds only the in-frame ones, with some missing. The sample carries some 250,000 clones, over 75% recorded once. Material for sequencing was PBMCs or T cells enriched from blood (not recorded which). These receptors were collected from a woman between 45 and 60 years old who had recovered from COVID-19.

The chain couples TRBV11-2 to TRBJ2-1; TRBD2 agrees at 10 bases. The CDR3 has 16 residues. CDR1 and CDR2 (germline): SGHAT, FQNNGV. Losses at the gene ends were 0 bases for V and 9 bases for J; bases not matched to a gene: 8. The CDR3 reads CASSLDASGRGGEQFF. DNA of the CDR3: TGTGCCAGCAGCTTAGATGCTAGCGGGAGAGGTGGTGAGCAGTTCTTC. The complete variable domain, with remaining parts taken from reference TRBV11-2 and TRBJ2-1, reads EAGVAQSPRYKIIEKRQSVAFWCNPISGHATLYWYQQILGQGPKLLIQFQNNGVVDDSQLPKDRFSAERLKGVDSTLKIQPAKLEDSAVYLCASSLDASGRGGEQFFGPGTRLTVL.

The chain links TRBV28 to TRBJ2-2; no clear D gene. CDR3 length equals 16 residues. CDR1 MDHEN and CDR2 SYDVKM come from the germline V gene. Trimming removed 5 bases from V and 2 bases from J, with 15 bases in between. In nucleotides, the CDR3 is TGTGCCAGCAGTGGCTTGACTGTGGCCAACACCGGGGAGCTGTTTTTT. This sequence encodes CASSGLTVANTGELFF. The full variable domain, completed using reference TRBV28 and TRBJ2-2, is DVKVTQSSRYLVKRTGEKVFLECVQDMDHENMFWYRQDPGLGLRLIYFSYDVKMKEKGDIPEGYSVSREKKERFSLILESASTNQTSMYLCASSGLTVANTGELFFGEGSRLTVL.

The genes are TRBV9 and TRBJ2-5, with D possibly matching TRBD2 (6 bases). The CDR3 is made up of 16 amino acids. V shed 0 bases and J shed 2 bases, with 14 bases lying between them. Germline V lookup: CDR1 SGDLS, CDR2 YYNGEE. This CDR3 reads CASSVASTAGQETQYF. The CDR3 DNA reads TGTGCCAGCAGCGTAGCTTCGACGGCGGGACAAGAGACCCAGTACTTC.

The chain is built from TRBV28 and TRBJ2-6; 7 bases fit TRBD2. V shed 2 bases and J 4 bases; nucleotides not matched to a gene: 5. The CDR3 totals 16 residues. Germline CDR1 reads MDHEN; CDR2 reads SYDVKM. The CDR3 DNA sequence: TGTGCCAGCAGTTTAGGGGGAGGGTTCGGGGCCAACGTCCTGACTTTC. This sequence encodes CASSLGGGFGANVLTF.

Concerning this clone itself: This sample also contains other DNA sequences that code for the same CDR3. J is TRBJ2-2 and V is TRBV12-5; a possible D gene is TRBD1 (6 bases). Germline values: CDR1 LGHNT, CDR2 FRNRAP. CDR3 length equals 13 residues. V lost 6 bases and J lost 1, with 6 bases in between. The CDR3 DNA sequence: TGTGCTAGTGGGGACAGGAACACCGGGGAGCTGTTTTTT. Amino acids: CASGDRNTGELFF.

This chain joins TRBV3-1 (or the pseudogene TRBV3-2) and TRBJ2-7; maybe TRBD2 (5 bases). This CDR3 has 12 amino acids. The V gene's germline CDR1 is LGHDT and CDR2 YNNKEL (reference sequence). Trimming removed 3 bases from V and 6 bases from J, with 9 bases in between. CDR3 amino acids: CASSHGGSEQYF. The CDR3 coding sequence is TGTGCCAGCAGCCACGGTGGGAGCGAGCAGTACTTC.

The chain is built from TRBV28 and TRBJ1-3; no firm D call. The CDR3 has 18 amino acids. Germline loops: CDR1 MDHEN, CDR2 SYDVKM. V was pared by 1 base and J by 1 base, with 17 bases between. The CDR3 is CASSLYSPLGRSGNTIYF. In nucleotides, the CDR3 is TGTGCCAGCAGTTTATACTCCCCCCTCGGGAGGTCTGGAAACACCATATATTTT.

In this sample, this clone turned up once. The chain uses TRBV4-1 and TRBJ1-2; 8 positions match TRBD1. V lost 5 bases to trimming and J lost 0 bases; unmatched junction nucleotides: 14. Looked up from germline, CDR1 is MGHRA and CDR2 is YSYEKL. The CDR3 contains 18 residues. The CDR3 DNA follows: TGCGCCAGCAGCGCGTACCGGGACAGGAGACTTACTAACTATGGCTACACCTTC. Protein: CASSAYRDRRLTNYGYTF.

The gene calls are TRBV6-5 and TRBJ2-7, with TRBD1 identical over 9 bases. V lost 6 bases to trimming and J lost 6 bases; unmatched junction nucleotides: 6. Germline lookup yields CDR1 MNHEY and CDR2 SVGAGI. The CDR3 has 13 residues. The CDR3 region is CASRDGTGFEQYF. The CDR3 coding sequence is TGTGCCAGCAGGGACGGGACAGGGTTCGAGCAGTACTTC.

The chain couples TRBV28 to TRBJ1-5; TRBD1 is a possible D gene (6 bases). The CDR3 consists of 16 residues. V lost 2 bases and J lost 6, with 17 bases in between. Germline CDR1 reads MDHEN; CDR2 reads SYDVKM. CDR3 in DNA: TGTGCCAGCAGTTTACGCGGCAGGGGTCAAATTCAGCCCCAGCATTTT. Amino acid sequence: CASSLRGRGQIQPQHF.

The chain couples TRBV19 to TRBJ2-6; tentative D call: TRBD1 (7 bases). Germline-derived CDR1 and CDR2 are LNHDA and SQIVND (reference sequence). CDR3 length equals 17 residues. The ends were cut back, 4 bases at V and 4 bases at J, with 17 bases in the middle. CDR3: CASSTRTRGDGANVLTF. For the CDR3, the DNA is TGTGCCAGTAGTACTCGGACCAGGGGGGACGGGGCCAACGTCCTGACTTTC.

The J gene is TRBJ1-2, the V gene TRBV18; TRBD1 matches 7 bases. V lost 3 bases, J lost 3 bases, and 10 bases stayed unmatched. CDR3 length equals 16 residues. Germline lookup yields CDR1 KGHSH and CDR2 LQKENI. The CDR3 nucleotides are TGTGCCAGCTCACCCCCAGGGGGTGCCCGGGACTATGGCTACACCTTC. Protein product: CASSPPGGARDYGYTF. The full variable domain, its missing parts supplied by reference TRBV18 and TRBJ1-2, is NAGVMQNPRHLVRRRGQEARLRCSPMKGHSHVYWYRQLPEEGLKFMVYLQKENIIDESGMPKERFSAEFPKEGPSILRIQQVVRGDSAAYFCASSPPGGARDYGYTFGSGTRLTVV.

This clone has just a few counts. The V and J genes are TRBV5-1 and TRBJ2-1, with D perhaps TRBD2 (6 bases). The CDR3 spans 15 residues. The V and J ends lost 5 bases and 7 bases respectively, with 19 bases between them. The germline V gene has CDR1 SGHRS and CDR2 YFSETQ. The CDR3 region has the DNA TGCGCCAGCAGAGGGCAGGGAGGTATTTGGAATGAGCAGTTCTTC. Its translation: CASRGQGGIWNEQFF.

J is TRBJ2-1 and V is TRBV10-3; 12 bases line up with TRBD2. Trimming removed 4 bases from V and 10 bases from J; junction bases left unmatched: 8. Per the germline V gene, CDR1 is ENHRY and CDR2 is SYGVKD. This CDR3 spans 15 amino acids. The DNA for the CDR3 is TGTGCCATCAGTGGGACTAGCGGGACACACGGGGAGCAGTTCTTC. It is translated as CAISGTSGTHGEQFF.

This clone was seen only a few times. The rearrangement uses TRBV18 and TRBJ1-2, with D possibly being TRBD1 (5 bases). The CDR3 spans 16 residues. Trimming cost V 3 bases and J 3 bases, with 17 bases left between them. Germline V gives CDR1 KGHSH, CDR2 LQKENI. The CDR3 bases are TGTGCCAGCTCACCTAGGGAGGGCGACAGATACTATGGCTACACCTTC. The encoded protein is CASSPREGDRYYGYTF.

The chain is built from TRBV9 and TRBJ2-2, with D possibly being TRBD1 (6 bases). Germline V CDR1 and CDR2: SGDLS, YYNGEE. V was pared by 3 bases and J by 6 bases, with 12 bases between. This CDR3 contains 14 residues. This chain's CDR3 is CASSATGSPGELFF. CDR3 nucleotide sequence: TGTGCCAGCAGCGCCACAGGGAGCCCCGGGGAGCTGTTTTTT. The full variable domain, with the rest looked up from reference TRBV9 and TRBJ2-2, is DSGVTQTPKHLITATGQRVTLRCSPRSGDLSVYWYQQSLDQGLQFLIQYYNGEERAKGNILERFSAQQFPDLHSELNLSSLELGDSALYFCASSATGSPGELFFGEGSRLTVL.

In this sample, this clone turned up a few times. The chain joins TRBV19 to TRBJ1-6; 9 nucleotides agree with TRBD1. Germline CDR1 and CDR2: LNHDA and SQIVND (reference sequence). Trimming took 4 bases from V and 8 from J; bases not matched to a gene: 3. The CDR3 sequence is 14 residues long. This CDR3 is CASSTGQGYSPLHF. CDR3 sequence (DNA): TGTGCCAGTAGTACGGGACAGGGTTATTCACCCCTCCACTTT.

This sequence joins TRBV9 and TRBJ1-3; D call uncertain. Germline CDR1 SGDLS, CDR2 YYNGEE. V was pared by 0 bases and J by 0 bases, with 13 bases between. The CDR3 runs 17 residues. CDR3 residues: CASSVAGLGGSGNTIYF. CDR3 in DNA: TGTGCCAGCAGCGTAGCTGGTTTGGGAGGCTCTGGAAACACCATATATTTT.

The V gene is TRBV18, the J gene TRBJ2-5; TRBD1 aligns across 7 bases. J lost 1 base, V lost 1 base, and 6 bases had no gene match. This CDR3 has 16 amino acids. Germline V gene sequence: CDR1 KGHSH, CDR2 LQKENI. CDR3 DNA sequence: TGTGCCAGCTCACCACGAACAGGGGCCAGCCAAGAGACCCAGTACTTC. Its protein is CASSPRTGASQETQYF.

V and J are TRBV18 and TRBJ1-4; D may be TRBD1 (5 bases). This CDR3 has 15 amino acids. Trimming stripped 3 bases from V and 8 bases from J, with 16 bases between. Per the germline V gene, CDR1 is KGHSH and CDR2 is LQKENI. The CDR3 sequence: CASSPGLQANEKLFF. The CDR3 DNA sequence: TGTGCCAGCTCACCCGGATTACAGGCCAACGAAAAACTGTTTTTT.

V is TRBV3-1 (or the pseudogene TRBV3-2) and J is TRBJ1-2; 7 bases match TRBD1. Germline V gives CDR1 LGHDT, CDR2 YNNKEL (reference sequence). This CDR3 has 15 residues. Trimming at V came to 1 base and at J to 4 bases, leaving 6 bases not matched to a gene. The CDR3 DNA is TGTGCCAGCAGCCAAGGGGGACAGTCCTTCTATGGCTACACCTTC. It codes for CASSQGGQSFYGYTF.

This clone came up once. The CDR3 sequence is CASSPAAGENNYGYTF. As DNA, the CDR3 is TGTGCCAGCTCACCCGCAGCAGGGGAGAACAACTATGGCTACACCTTC. The J gene is TRBJ1-2, the V gene TRBV18; D possibly corresponds to TRBD1 (6 bases). CDR1 and CDR2 (germline): KGHSH, LQKENI. Trimming left V 3 bases short and J 2 bases short, with 16 bases between. The CDR3 contains 16 residues.

The chain is built from TRBV29-1 and TRBJ2-3; maybe TRBD1 (6 bases). The CDR3 runs to 13 residues. Germline CDR1 SQVTM, CDR2 ANQGSEA. Trimming stripped 6 bases from V and 1 base from J, with 11 bases between. For the CDR3, the DNA is TGCAGCGTCGGGACAAAATGCACAGATACGCAGTATTTT. The encoded protein is CSVGTKCTDTQYF.

The chain couples TRBV4-1 to TRBJ2-1; 9 nucleotides align to TRBD2. This CDR3 spans 17 amino acids. The germline V gene has CDR1 MGHRA and CDR2 YSYEKL. The junction had 13 bases not matched to a gene; V was cut back by 1 base and J by 9 bases. The chain's CDR3 is CASSQGPLAGGPIEQFF. The CDR3 DNA is TGCGCCAGCAGCCAAGGTCCCCTTGCGGGAGGGCCGATTGAGCAGTTCTTC.